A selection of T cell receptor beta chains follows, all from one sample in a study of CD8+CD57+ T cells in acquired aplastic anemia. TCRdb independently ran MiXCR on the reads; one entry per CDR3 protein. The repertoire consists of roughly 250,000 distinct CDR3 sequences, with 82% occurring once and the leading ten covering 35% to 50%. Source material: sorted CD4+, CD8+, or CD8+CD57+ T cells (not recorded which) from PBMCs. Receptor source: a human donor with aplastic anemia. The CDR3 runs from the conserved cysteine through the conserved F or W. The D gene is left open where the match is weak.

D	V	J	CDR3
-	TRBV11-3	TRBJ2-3	CASGEELTGTQYF
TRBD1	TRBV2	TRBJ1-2	CASSERGQGLYGYTF
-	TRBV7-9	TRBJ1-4	CASSHDGGEEKLFF
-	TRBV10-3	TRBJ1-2	CASSQDVGSGYTF
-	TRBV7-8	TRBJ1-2	CASSWAGGPNTQYTF
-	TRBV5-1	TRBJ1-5	CASSDYSNNQPQHF
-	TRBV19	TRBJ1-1	CASSLDSTGYTEAFF
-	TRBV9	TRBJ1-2	CASSPRMGWDGLVYGYTF
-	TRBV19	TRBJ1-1	CASSPDVNTEAFF
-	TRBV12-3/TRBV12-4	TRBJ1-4	CASGAFEKLFF
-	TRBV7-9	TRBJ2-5	CASTLRRTWGETHYF
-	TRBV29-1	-	CSATGAKSTDTQYF
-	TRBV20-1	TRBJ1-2	CSARTDSYGYTF
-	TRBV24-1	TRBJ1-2	CATSDLETNGYTF
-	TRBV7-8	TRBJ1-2	CASSFGGGSDTKF
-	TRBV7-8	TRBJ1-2	CASSLGAGVTDTQTF
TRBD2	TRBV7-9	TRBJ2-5	CASSFQRSGKGTQYF
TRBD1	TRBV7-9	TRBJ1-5	CASSVGTANQPQHF
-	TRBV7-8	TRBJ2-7	CASSYVQGHYTQYF
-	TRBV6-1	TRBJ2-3	CASRWRASTDTQYF
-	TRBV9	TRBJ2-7	CASSVRGPATETYF
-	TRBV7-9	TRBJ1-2	CASSVGADRGYTF
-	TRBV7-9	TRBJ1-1	CASSLELRGSSDAFF
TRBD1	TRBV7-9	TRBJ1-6	CASSYNQQGDSPLHF
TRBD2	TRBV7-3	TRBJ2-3	CASSLAARAGTSGIDTQYF
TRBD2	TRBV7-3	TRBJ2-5	CASSLTKRGDNKYF
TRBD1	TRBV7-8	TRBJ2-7	CASSMGQGYEQYF
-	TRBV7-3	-	CASSLLGSDTQYF
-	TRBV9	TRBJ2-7	CASSAGSDSQYYF
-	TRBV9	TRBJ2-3	CASSAGGQGTDTQYF
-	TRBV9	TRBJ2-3	CASSVGVSSNQPPQYF
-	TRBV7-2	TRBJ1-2	CASSKRHGCLDYRYTF
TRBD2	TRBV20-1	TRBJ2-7	CSARSGGRMEQYF
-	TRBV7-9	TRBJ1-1	CASSLPGTTEAFF
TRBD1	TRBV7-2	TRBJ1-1	CASSLRGGADYGYAFF
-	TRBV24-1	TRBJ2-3	CATRKGGGTADTQYF
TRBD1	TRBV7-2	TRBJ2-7	CASSRGTGYEQYF
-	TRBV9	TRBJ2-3	CASSDGGTGITYF
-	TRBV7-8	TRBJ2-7	CASSFHADRTALSF
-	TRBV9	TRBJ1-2	CASSCAVESYEQHTF
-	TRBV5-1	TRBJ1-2	CASSFDGFSYYTF
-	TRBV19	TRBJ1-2	CASTTPSRVLFFYGYTF
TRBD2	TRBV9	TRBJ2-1	CASSETPGLALNEQFF